The TCR beta chain described here comes from a study of CD8+ T cells in alopecia areata. Study-level background: For the treated group, dosing was oral tofacitinib at 5 to 10 mg twice daily. Whole-study results and caveats: Expanded CD8+ clones among the top 100, and scalp clonality, were significantly decreased by tofacitinib. Patients showed less clear TCR sequence sharing than mice, possibly partly because of HLA diversity.

About this clone itself: Its antigen is not known.

Sequencing templates came from extracted RNA that was reverse transcribed into cDNA. Clones were read by immunoSEQ multiplex PCR, and TCRdb kept only the in-frame ones, dropping some. The table lists 150,000 to 200,000 clones, less than 70% of them singletons, with approximately 15% in the top ten. Sample treatment: oral pan-JAK inhibitor, 5-10 mg twice daily. Germline CDR1 is SGHDT and CDR2 is YYEEEE. With V trimmed by 4 bases and J by 1 base, 7 bases remained unmatched. The CDR3 consists of 17 residues. The receptor comes from a human donor with alopecia areata. The sequencing used CD4+ T cells sorted from blood, collected at week 24, from a patient treated with tofacitinib. The chain uses TRBV5-6 and TRBJ2-5; 13 bases match TRBD2. This CDR3 is CASSNGLAGVIQETQYF. The CDR3 bases are TGTGCCAGCAGCAACGGACTAGCGGGGGTTATCCAAGAGACCCAGTACTTC.